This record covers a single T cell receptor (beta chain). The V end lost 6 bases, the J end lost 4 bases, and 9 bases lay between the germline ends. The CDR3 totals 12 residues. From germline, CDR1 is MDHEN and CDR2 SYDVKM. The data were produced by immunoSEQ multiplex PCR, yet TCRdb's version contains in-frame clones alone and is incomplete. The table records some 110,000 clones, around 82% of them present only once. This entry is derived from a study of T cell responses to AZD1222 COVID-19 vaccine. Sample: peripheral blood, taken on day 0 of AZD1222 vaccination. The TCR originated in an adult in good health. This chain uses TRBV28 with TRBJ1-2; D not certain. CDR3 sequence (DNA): TGTGCCAGCAGGCAATCGGCCTATGGCTACACCTTC. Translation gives CASRQSAYGYTF.